These T cell receptor beta chains were read from a single sample in a study of cytomegalovirus exposure and HLA in healthy donors. The protocol was immunoSEQ multiplex PCR, while the TCRdb copy is restricted to in-frame clones and leaves out a portion. The data contain approximately 92,000 clones, 70% to 80% of them singletons. Input material: PBMCs. These receptors were collected from a man aged 55-75 years in good health and CMV-seronegative. CDR3s include the opening cysteine and the closing phenylalanine or tryptophan. A D gene is named only where the DNA matches it firmly. Not every row has a clone size; where given, it reads once, few, many or a size class.

J gene | V gene | D gene | clone size | CDR3 DNA | CDR3 protein
TRBJ1-3 | TRBV6-5 | NA | NA | TGTGCCAGCGGCCGGGGAGAGCTAAACACCATATATTTT | CASGRGELNTIYF
TRBJ2-5 | TRBV6-5 | NA | NA | TGTGCCAGCAGTTACTCTCAGGGCCGAGAGACCCAGTACTTC | CASSYSQGRETQYF
TRBJ1-5 | TRBV19 | NA | NA | TGTGCCACTCAGGGGAGCAATCAGCCCCAGCATTTT | CATQGSNQPQHF
TRBJ2-3 | TRBV7-9 | TRBD2 | few | TGTGCCAGCAGCCTCGACCTAGCGGGGGTGGATACGCAGTATTTT | CASSLDLAGVDTQYF
TRBJ2-2 | TRBV2 | TRBD2 | NA | TGTGCCAGCAGTGAAGCGCTTCCGGCGGGGGGGAGTCAGGGGGAGCTGTTTTTT | CASSEALPAGGSQGELFF
TRBJ2-1 | TRBV5-4 | NA | NA | TGTGCCAGCAGCTCTATCTCAGCTAGGAGTTCGTACAATGAGCAGTTCTTC | CASSSISARSSYNEQFF
TRBJ2-1 | TRBV7-9 | NA | NA | TGTGCCAGCAGCTTAAGGAGCGGCTCCCTAAATGAGCAGTTCTTC | CASSLRSGSLNEQFF
TRBJ2-5 | TRBV30 | TRBD1 | NA | TGTGCCTGGAGGGGGGCAGGGGGACAAGAGACCCAGTACTTC | CAWRGAGGQETQYF
TRBJ2-3 | TRBV28 | TRBD2 | NA | TGTGCCACCCTGGGGGGGGAAGGCGGGGCCACAGATACGCAGTATTTT | CATLGGEGGATDTQYF
TRBJ2-3 | TRBV5-6 | NA | NA | TGTGCCAGCAGCTTGTATGTCAGCGTTAGCACAGATACGCAGTATTTT | CASSLYVSVSTDTQYF
TRBJ1-3 | TRBV30 | NA | NA | TGTGCCTGGAGCGATACAGGAAGTTCTGGAAACACCATATATTTT | CAWSDTGSSGNTIYF
TRBJ2-7 | TRBV6-5 | NA | NA | TGTGCCAGCAAAGCCGACAGCTCCTACGAGCAGTACTTC | CASKADSSYEQYF
TRBJ1-4 | TRBV19 | TRBD1 | NA | TGTGCCAGTAGTGTCACAGGGGGCAGTGAAAAACTGTTTTTT | CASSVTGGSEKLFF
TRBJ2-5 | TRBV4-1 | TRBD2 | NA | TGCGCCAGCAGCCCCATTCAGGCTAGCGGCCAAGAGACCCAGTACTTC | CASSPIQASGQETQYF
TRBJ2-7 | TRBV6-6 | NA | NA | TGTGCCAGCAGACCCCAGGGGCGATCCTACGAGCAGTACTTC | CASRPQGRSYEQYF
TRBJ2-1 | TRBV2 | NA | NA | TGTGCCAGCAGTGACCAGAAACAATCCTACAATGAGCAGTTCTTC | CASSDQKQSYNEQFF
TRBJ2-1 | TRBV23-1 | NA | NA | TGCGCCAGCAGTCAATCTTGCTGGGCTAGCCGAAATTCTTACAATGAGCAGTTCTTC | CASSQSCWASRNSYNEQFF
TRBJ1-2 | TRBV19 | NA | NA | TGTGCCAGTACGGGGGGGCGCAGTCTAGACTATGGCTACACCTTC | CASTGGRSLDYGYTF
TRBJ1-5 | TRBV19 | NA | NA | TGTGCCAGTAACGCACAGGGCAGGCAGCCCCAGCATTTT | CASNAQGRQPQHF
TRBJ1-5 | TRBV6-5 | NA | NA | TGTGCCAGCAGCACTCGACTGGGCAATCAGCCCCAGCATTTT | CASSTRLGNQPQHF
TRBJ2-3 | TRBV30 | TRBD2 | few | TGTGCCTGGTCCGGGACTAAACGTGGTACGCAGTATTTT | CAWSGTKRGTQYF
TRBJ2-4 | TRBV29-1 | NA | NA | TGCAGCGTTGAGGTAACAGGGCAAAACATTCAGTACTTC | CSVEVTGQNIQYF
TRBJ2-1 | TRBV7-8 | TRBD2 | NA | TGTGCCGGCGGGAGAAATCGGGGTGAGCAGTTCTTC | CAGGRNRGEQFF
TRBJ1-5 | TRBV20-1 | NA | NA | TGCAGTGCTAGATCCGGAGGGTACGAGCATTTT | CSARSGGYEHF
TRBJ2-7 | TRBV18 | TRBD2 | NA | TGTGCCAGCTCACCACGTGGGCGGGGGGAGCAGTACTTC | CASSPRGRGEQYF
TRBJ1-4 | TRBV23-1 | TRBD1 | once | TGCGCCAGCAGTCCGGGGACAGGGGTGGAGATTCGTGAAAAACTGTTTTTT | CASSPGTGVEIREKLFF
TRBJ2-3 | TRBV5-4 | NA | once | TGTGCAGACGGGGACTTCACCACAGATACGCAGTATTTT | CADGDFTTDTQYF
TRBJ2-5 | TRBV5-4 | TRBD2 | few | TGTGCCAGCAGCTTCGATAGCGGGGAGGAGACCCAGTACTTC | CASSFDSGEETQYF
TRBJ1-6 | TRBV30 | NA | NA | TGTGCCTGGAATGGGCCTGTGGATAATTCACCCCTCCACTTT | CAWNGPVDNSPLHF
TRBJ2-2 | TRBV30 | NA | NA | TGTGCCTGGGAGAGAGGGCAGGCGGCCGGGGAGCTGTTTTTT | CAWERGQAAGELFF